This TCR beta chain emerged from a study of shared clonotypes between healthy human individuals. Looking at the study overall: There were three CD4 naive, three CD4 memory, two CD8 naive and one CD8 memory plates per donor.

Between the trimmed V and J ends, which lost 7 bases and 5 bases, there was a span of 17 bases. CDR1 is ENHRY and CDR2 is SYGVKD in the germline V gene. The CDR3 covers 14 residues. Study-wide results and caveats: Read depth was anticipated to influence clonotype sharing among donors.

The method was immunoSEQ multiplex PCR; TCRdb's version includes in-frame clones alone and lacks a portion of them. The sample consists of over a million clones, around 82% of them appearing once. Donors were Caucasian adults residing in Nashville, Tennessee, USA. In its sample, this clone was seen once. The target antigen is unknown. The clonotype originates from a man aged 18-30 years in good health. Some clones in this sample may be carry-over from other donors' samples. The sample consisted of memory CD4+ T cells from PBMCs. Subset denoted: CD45RA-negative fraction. The chain employs TRBV10-3 and TRBJ1-1; D is ambiguous. The CDR3 region is CAIISGRTGTEAFF. The CDR3 region has the DNA TGTGCCATCATCTCGGGCAGGACTGGGACTGAAGCTTTCTTT.